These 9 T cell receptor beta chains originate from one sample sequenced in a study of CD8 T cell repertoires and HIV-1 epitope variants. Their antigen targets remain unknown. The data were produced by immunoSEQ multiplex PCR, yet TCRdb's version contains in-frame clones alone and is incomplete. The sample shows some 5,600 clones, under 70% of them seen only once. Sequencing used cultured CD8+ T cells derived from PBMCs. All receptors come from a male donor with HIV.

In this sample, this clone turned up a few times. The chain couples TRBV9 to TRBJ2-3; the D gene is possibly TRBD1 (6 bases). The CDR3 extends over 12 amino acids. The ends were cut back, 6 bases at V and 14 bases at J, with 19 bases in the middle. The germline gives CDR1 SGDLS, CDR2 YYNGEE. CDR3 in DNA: TGTGCCAGCACCCTAATTAACCCAGGGGCGTATTTT. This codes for CASTLINPGAYF.

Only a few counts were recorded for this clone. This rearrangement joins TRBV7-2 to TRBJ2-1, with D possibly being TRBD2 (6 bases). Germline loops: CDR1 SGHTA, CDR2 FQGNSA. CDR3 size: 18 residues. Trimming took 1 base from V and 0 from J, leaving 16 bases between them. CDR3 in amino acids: CASSLEGVAAYSYNEQFF. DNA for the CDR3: TGTGCCAGCAGCTTAGAAGGGGTAGCGGCATACTCCTACAATGAGCAGTTCTTC.

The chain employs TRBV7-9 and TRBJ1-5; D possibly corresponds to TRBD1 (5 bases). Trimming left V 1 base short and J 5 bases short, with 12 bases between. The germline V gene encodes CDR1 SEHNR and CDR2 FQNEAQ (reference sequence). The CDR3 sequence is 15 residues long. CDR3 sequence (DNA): TGTGCCAGCAGCTTAGAAGGTCCAGGGCATCAGCCCCAGCATTTT. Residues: CASSLEGPGHQPQHF. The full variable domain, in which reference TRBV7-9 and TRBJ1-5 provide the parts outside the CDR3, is DTGVSQNPRHKITKRGQNVTFRCDPISEHNRLYWYRQTLGQGPEFLTYFQNEAQLEKSRLLSDRFSAERPKGSFSTLEIQRTEQGDSAMYLCASSLEGPGHQPQHFGDGTRLSIL.

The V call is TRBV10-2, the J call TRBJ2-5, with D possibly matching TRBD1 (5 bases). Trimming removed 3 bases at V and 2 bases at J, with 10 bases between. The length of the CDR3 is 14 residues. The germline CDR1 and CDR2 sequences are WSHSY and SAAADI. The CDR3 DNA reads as TGCGCCAGCAGTGACCCGACAGCTCAAGAGACCCAGTACTTC. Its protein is CASSDPTAQETQYF.

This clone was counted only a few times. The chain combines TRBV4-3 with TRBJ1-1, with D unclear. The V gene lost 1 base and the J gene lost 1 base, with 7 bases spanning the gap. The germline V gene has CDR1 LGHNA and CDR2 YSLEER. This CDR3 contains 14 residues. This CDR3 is CASSQGGRNTEAFF. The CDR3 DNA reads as TGCGCCAGCAGCCAAGGAGGAAGGAACACTGAAGCTTTCTTT.

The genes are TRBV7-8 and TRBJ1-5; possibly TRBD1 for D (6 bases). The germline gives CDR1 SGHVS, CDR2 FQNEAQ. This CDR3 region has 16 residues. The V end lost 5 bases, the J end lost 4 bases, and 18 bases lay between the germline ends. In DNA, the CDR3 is TGTGCCAGCAGCCAGGGGCCCGGAGGGGGAAATCAGCCCCAGCATTTT. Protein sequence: CASSQGPGGGNQPQHF.

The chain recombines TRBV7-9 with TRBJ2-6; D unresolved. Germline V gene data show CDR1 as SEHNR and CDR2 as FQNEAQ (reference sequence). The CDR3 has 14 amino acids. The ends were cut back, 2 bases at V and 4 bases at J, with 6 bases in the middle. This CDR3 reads CASSLSPGANVLTF. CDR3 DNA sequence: TGTGCCAGCAGCTTAAGCCCAGGGGCCAACGTCCTGACTTTC. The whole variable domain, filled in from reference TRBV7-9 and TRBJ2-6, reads DTGVSQNPRHKITKRGQNVTFRCDPISEHNRLYWYRQTLGQGPEFLTYFQNEAQLEKSRLLSDRFSAERPKGSFSTLEIQRTEQGDSAMYLCASSLSPGANVLTFGAGSRLTVL.

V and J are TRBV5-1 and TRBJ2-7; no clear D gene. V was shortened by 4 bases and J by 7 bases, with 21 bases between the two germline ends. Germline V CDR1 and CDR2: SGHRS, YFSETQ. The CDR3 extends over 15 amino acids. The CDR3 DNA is TGCGCCAGCAGCCAGTACGGTACCGGGTTGGAAGAGCAGTACTTC. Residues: CASSQYGTGLEEQYF.

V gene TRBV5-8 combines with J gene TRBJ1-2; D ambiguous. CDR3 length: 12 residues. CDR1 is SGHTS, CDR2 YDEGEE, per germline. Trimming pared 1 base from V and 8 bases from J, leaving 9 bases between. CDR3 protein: CASSLRAGGYTF. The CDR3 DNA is TGTGCCAGCAGCTTGCGGGCGGGGGGCTACACCTTC.